These T cell receptor beta chains were read from a single sample in a study of cytotoxic CD8 clonotypes in ibrutinib-treated CLL. Some clones are missing from TCRdb's copy, which holds only in-frame ones; the method was immunoSEQ multiplex PCR. Of roughly 190,000 clones in the sample, 72% were seen once. The input for sequencing was PBMCs, taken after 24 months of ibrutinib treatment. The receptors here all came from a human donor with chronic lymphocytic leukemia. Each CDR3 is given with its conserved first and last residue. The D gene is left open where the match is weak. Only part of the rows carry a size: once, few, many, or a class if the clone is expanded.

length,size,D,J,V,CDR3,DNA
13,.,.,TRBJ2-1,TRBV29-1,CSTTPASYNEQFF,TGCAGTACGACGCCCGCCTCCTACAATGAGCAGTTCTTC
15,.,.,TRBJ1-5,TRBV10-3,CAISVFAGMHQPQHF,TGTGCCATCAGTGTCTTTGCAGGCATGCATCAGCCCCAGCATTTT
14,few,.,TRBJ1-2,TRBV2,CASSVSGGEGGYTF,TGTGCCAGCAGTGTTAGCGGGGGCGAAGGAGGCTACACCTTC
12,.,.,TRBJ1-1,TRBV18,CASSPLITEAFF,TGTGCCAGCTCACCACTCATCACTGAAGCTTTCTTT
13,.,.,TRBJ1-3,TRBV11-2,CATSGARGNTIYF,TGTGCCACCTCGGGCGCTAGAGGAAACACCATATATTTT
16,.,TRBD1,TRBJ2-7,TRBV4-3,CASSQGTPGGSYEQYF,TGCGCCAGCAGCCAAGGTACCCCAGGGGGATCCTACGAGCAGTACTTC
10,.,.,TRBJ2-7,TRBV20-1,CSANLWEQYF,TGCAGTGCGAATTTATGGGAGCAGTACTTC
16,.,TRBD2,TRBJ2-3,TRBV28,CASSRVGAGAEDTQYF,TGTGCCAGCAGCCGTGTCGGGGCGGGAGCGGAAGATACGCAGTATTTT
17,once,TRBD1,TRBJ1-4,TRBV30,CAWSGGGTAVTNEKLFF,TGTGCCTGGAGTGGGGGGGGGACAGCCGTCACTAATGAAAAACTGTTTTTT
15,few,.,TRBJ1-1,TRBV6-6,CASSYIQRGNTEAFF,TGTGCCAGCAGTTATATCCAACGGGGGAACACTGAAGCTTTCTTT
16,.,TRBD1,TRBJ2-5,TRBV9,CASSWNRDRGGETQYF,TGTGCCAGCAGCTGGAACCGGGACAGGGGAGGAGAGACCCAGTACTTC
14,few,.,TRBJ1-1,TRBV10-3,CAISMGPGDTEAFF,TGTGCCATCAGTATGGGACCGGGAGACACTGAAGCTTTCTTT
13,.,.,TRBJ2-3,TRBV5-1,CASSLDWGDTQYF,TGCGCCAGCAGCTTGGATTGGGGAGACACGCAGTATTTT
15,few,.,TRBJ2-7,TRBV4-2,CASSPSSQDLYEQYF,TGTGCCAGCAGCCCTTCATCCCAGGACCTTTACGAGCAGTACTTC
13,.,.,TRBJ2-7,TRBV5-6,CASSHQPGREQYF,TGTGCCAGCAGCCACCAACCGGGCCGCGAGCAGTACTTC
13,.,.,TRBJ1-3,TRBV30,CAWRPGPGNTIYF,TGTGCCTGGAGACCAGGGCCTGGAAACACCATATATTTT
17,.,.,TRBJ2-7,TRBV6-1,CASSERAPSLRSYEQYF,TGTGCCAGCAGTGAAAGGGCCCCCTCGCTGAGATCCTACGAGCAGTACTTC
16,few,TRBD2,TRBJ2-1,TRBV6-5,CASSSLAGTLLDEQFF,TGTGCCAGCAGTTCCCTAGCGGGTACCCTCCTGGATGAGCAGTTCTTC
12,few,.,TRBJ2-1,TRBV27,CASSSSGNEQFF,TGTGCCAGCAGTTCGAGTGGGAATGAGCAGTTCTTC
14,.,.,TRBJ2-5,TRBV6-5,CASSLRGGPETQYF,TGTGCCAGCAGTCTAAGGGGAGGTCCAGAGACCCAGTACTTC
14,.,TRBD2,TRBJ2-5,TRBV27,CASSLWGGKETQYF,TGTGCCAGCAGTTTATGGGGGGGTAAGGAGACCCAGTACTTC
15,.,.,TRBJ2-7,TRBV27,CASRSSGKSSYEQYF,TGTGCCAGCAGGTCCTCGGGTAAAAGCTCCTACGAGCAGTACTTC
13,.,.,TRBJ1-2,TRBV2,CASSPGANYGYTF,TGTGCCAGCAGCCCAGGGGCTAACTATGGCTACACCTTC
16,.,.,TRBJ2-3,TRBV7-2,CASSTQADLSTDTQYF,TGTGCCAGCAGCACCCAAGCGGACCTAAGCACAGATACGCAGTATTTT
12,.,TRBD1,TRBJ2-1,TRBV6-5,CASKDRGNEQFF,TGTGCCAGCAAGGACAGGGGGAATGAGCAGTTCTTC
16,.,.,TRBJ1-1,TRBV5-1,CASSLNAQQGNTEAFF,TGCGCCAGCAGCTTAAACGCACAACAGGGAAACACTGAAGCTTTCTTT
17,.,TRBD1,TRBJ2-6,TRBV7-3,CASSRTGALSGANVLTF,TGTGCCAGCAGCCGAACAGGGGCACTCTCTGGGGCCAACGTCCTGACTTTC
13,.,.,TRBJ2-3,TRBV2,CASNYLGQDTQYF,TGTGCCAGCAATTATCTGGGCCAAGATACGCAGTATTTT
17,.,.,TRBJ2-3,TRBV2,CASTLTRQGPAHDTQYF,TGTGCCAGCACTTTAACCCGACAAGGCCCAGCACACGATACGCAGTATTTT
16,.,TRBD2,TRBJ2-1,TRBV15,CATTPTMLAGYNEQFF,TGTGCCACCACCCCTACCATGTTAGCGGGGTACAATGAGCAGTTCTTC
14,.,.,TRBJ2-7,TRBV28,CASSLTASSYEQYF,TGTGCCAGCAGTTTGACAGCCAGCTCCTACGAGCAGTACTTC
15,few,.,TRBJ1-2,TRBV7-2,CASSQDLGLEYGYTF,TGCGCCAGCAGCCAAGATCTGGGACTCGAATATGGCTACACCTTC
13,few,.,TRBJ2-7,TRBV27,CASSLSYSYEQYF,TGTGCCAGCAGTTTATCGTACAGCTACGAGCAGTACTTC
13,few,.,TRBJ2-7,TRBV7-7,CASSLEGYGEQYF,TGTGCTAGCAGCTTAGAGGGTTATGGCGAGCAGTACTTC
14,.,TRBD2,TRBJ2-5,TRBV19,CASSPGGTWETQYF,TGTGCCAGTAGCCCGGGGGGGACTTGGGAGACCCAGTACTTC
14,.,.,TRBJ1-5,TRBV10-3,CAISESAENQPQHF,TGTGCCATCAGTGAGTCGGCAGAAAATCAGCCCCAGCATTTT
13,few,TRBD2,TRBJ2-7,TRBV6-5,CASSYREGNEQYF,TGTGCCAGCAGTTACCGGGAGGGGAACGAGCAGTACTTC
14,few,.,TRBJ2-2,TRBV4-3,CASSQEEGTGELFF,TGCGCCAGCAGCCAAGAAGAGGGTACCGGGGAGCTGTTTTTT
15,.,TRBD1,TRBJ1-4,TRBV4-3,CASSQGQGVGEKLFF,TGCGCCAGCAGCCAAGGACAGGGGGTGGGGGAAAAACTGTTTTTT
15,.,TRBD2,TRBJ2-5,TRBV6-5,CASRGDSGSEETQYF,TGTGCCAGCAGAGGGGATAGCGGGAGCGAGGAGACCCAGTACTTC
14,few,.,TRBJ1-1,TRBV10-2,CASSEGPFNTEAFF,TGCGCCAGCAGTGAGGGACCGTTCAACACTGAAGCTTTCTTT
12,.,.,TRBJ1-5,TRBV28,CASSTVNQPQHF,TGTGCCAGCAGTACCGTAAATCAGCCCCAGCATTTT
19,.,TRBD1,TRBJ2-6,TRBV7-2,CASSYHHSDRGAGANVLTF,TGTGCCAGCAGCTATCACCATTCCGACAGGGGTGCTGGGGCCAACGTCCTGACTTTC
15,.,TRBD2,TRBJ2-3,TRBV28,CASSSIAGSTDTQYF,TGTGCCAGCAGTTCCATAGCGGGAAGCACAGATACGCAGTATTTT
15,once,TRBD2,TRBJ2-7,TRBV30,CAWSGAISGRAEQYF,TGTGCCTGGAGTGGGGCCATTAGCGGGAGGGCCGAGCAGTACTTC
13,.,.,TRBJ2-2,TRBV5-3,CASSLIYTGELFF,TGTGCCAGCAGCTTAATCTACACCGGGGAGCTGTTTTTT
13,few,.,TRBJ2-7,TRBV6-5,CASSPMGGYEQYF,TGTGCCAGCAGCCCCATGGGGGGCTACGAGCAGTACTTC
16,.,.,TRBJ1-5,TRBV5-1,CASSLWGAESNQPQHF,TGCGCCAGCAGCCTATGGGGGGCAGAAAGCAATCAGCCCCAGCATTTT
14,few,.,TRBJ2-1,TRBV7-6,CASSKGHSYNEQFF,TGTGCCAGCAGTAAGGGACACTCCTACAATGAGCAGTTCTTC
13,.,TRBD1,TRBJ2-7,TRBV5-1,CASSTDRPYEQYF,TGCGCCAGCAGCACGGACAGGCCCTACGAGCAGTACTTC
11,.,.,TRBJ1-1,TRBV30,CAWSNGGWAFF,TGTGCCTGGAGTAACGGGGGTTGGGCTTTCTTT
13,few,.,TRBJ2-1,TRBV10-3,CAIRTDSYNEQFF,TGTGCCATCAGGACTGATTCCTACAATGAGCAGTTCTTC
13,few,TRBD1,TRBJ1-5,TRBV6-5,CASSADRDQPQHF,TGTGCCAGCAGTGCGGACAGGGATCAGCCCCAGCATTTT
16,few,.,TRBJ2-2,TRBV6-4,CASSKVEGVNTGELFF,TGTGCCAGCAGTAAGGTCGAAGGAGTTAACACCGGGGAGCTGTTTTTT